This T cell receptor (beta chain) was observed in a study of OX40 agonist ivuxolimab in advanced cancers. A note on the overall study: Ivuxolimab was an agonistic, fully human IgG2 monoclonal antibody directed against OX40 (CD134), a costimulatory receptor. The purpose of peripheral TCRbeta sequencing was to test whether ivuxolimab changed TCR sequence diversity and led to clonal T-cell expansion. The paper reports the monotherapy dose-escalation portion (N of about 50 patients) of the phase I ivuxolimab trial. The dose-escalation cohort was roughly 87% male with a mean age of approximately 60 years, ranging from roughly 20 to 85. Three dose-escalation patients achieved partial responses, one with hepatocellular carcinoma and two with cutaneous melanoma. Patients were allowed to have had prior anti-PD-1, anti-PD-L1 or anti-CTLA-4 therapy, and roughly 40% of the dose-escalation patients had previously received checkpoint inhibitors. Among the roughly 50 dose-escalation patients, some 20 had hepatocellular carcinoma, roughly 15 melanoma, 9 renal cell carcinoma and 9 head and neck cancer. Intravenous ivuxolimab was administered to patients every 2 weeks at six dose levels: 0.01, 0.1, 0.3, 1.5, 3 and 10 mg/kg.

To sequence the TCRbeta CDR3 region, genomic DNA was isolated from the sorted cells. The immunoSEQ Assay was used to sequence the TCRbeta CDR3 regions. TCRdb took this table from immuneACCESS and kept in-frame rearrangements with V and J called. Such tables lack part of the clones; where checked against another copy, unresolved V genes explain under half of the gap, and the rest is unexplained. This sample holds 50,000 to 65,000 clones; around 80% were observed only once. 5% of the sample lies in the top ten. On this clone: Its antigen target is currently unknown. Per-base quality was not reported, and no clone a single base away is much larger than it.

What the authors observed across the whole study: In the 0.1-3.0 mg/kg groups, partial responders had among the lowest normalized peripheral clonal expansion, particularly in CD8+ T cells. After ivuxolimab, more expanded clones were found on average in CD8+ T cells than in CD4+ T cells. Low levels of normalized T-cell clonal expansion were also seen in some patients who did not respond. At doses of 0.1 to 3.0 mg/kg, clonal expansion of both CD4+ and CD8+ blood T cells was observed from baseline to week 6. The antigen specificity of the peripheral T cells that underwent clonal expansion was not determined.

From the germline V gene (reference sequence), CDR1 is SGHKS and CDR2 is YYEKEE. V loses 0 bases, J loses 6 bases, and the germline ends lie 10 bases apart. Including the terminal cysteine and phenylalanine, the CDR3 comprises 15 residues. Kept here is only the CDR3 DNA, which spans 45 bases and is read in frame from base 1. The trial excluded patients who had a history of autoimmune disease or were on systemic immunosuppression. Peripheral blood for TCR sequencing was drawn from every dose cohort at baseline, at cycle 4 day 1 and at cycle 7 day 1. The samples were taken from a phase I, first-in-human, multicenter, open-label dose-escalation trial of ivuxolimab. Adults with locally advanced or metastatic melanoma, renal cell, hepatocellular, or head and neck squamous cell carcinoma were enrolled in the trial. Before TCR sequencing, CD4+ and CD8+ T cells were separately sorted from peripheral blood.

Source: CD4+ or CD8+ T cells sorted from blood, taken in a trial of the OX40 agonist ivuxolimab. Recombination joined TRBV5-5 with TRBJ1-6, with the D gene not confidently named. The source of this sequence is an adult with an advanced solid tumor such as melanoma, head and neck, liver or kidney cancer. The CDR3 region reads CASSLGSGSNSPLHF. The nucleotide sequence reads TGTGCCAGCAGCTTGGGGTCAGGCTCTAATTCACCCCTCCACTTT.